This T cell receptor (beta chain) is drawn from a study of human T cells and chemical hapten exposure. The wider study: Skin of the upper inner arm, 2 cm by 2 cm, received 2% DPC for sensitization.

This CDR3 comprises 14 residues. Looked up from germline, CDR1 is MDHEN and CDR2 is SYDVKM. V gave up 6 bases and J gave up 7 bases; unmatched junction bases: 6. The time point is: pre-sensitization, week 0. Documented treatment: therapeutic diphenylcyclopropenone sensitization with weekly scalp DPC. Ahead of each patch test application, blood was drawn. From whole blood left unfractionated, total RNA was extracted. A single record per CDR3 protein comes from TCRdb applying MiXCR to the RACE reads. The table lists 150,000 to 200,000 distinct CDR3 sequences, just under 30% of them singletons. The sequence was collected from a woman in her 30s with alopecia areata. Some clones in this sample may be carry-over from other donors' samples. The chain links TRBV28 to TRBJ1-4; TRBD1 matches 9 bases. The sample here was whole blood, taken in connection with sensitization to the hapten diphenylcyclopropenone (DPC). CDR3 amino acids: CASSLTGGGEKLFF. CDR3 nucleotides: TGTGCCAGCAGCCTGACAGGGGGAGGTGAAAAACTGTTTTTT.